This T cell receptor beta chain derives from a study of T cells in Graves' hyperthyroidism and ophthalmopathy. Ten or more counts support this clonotype. There were TCR beta CDR3 regions amplified from RNA transcripts. Initially, a first-round RT-PCR of the TCR CDR3 employed the HTBI primer set. TCRdb passed the multiplex PCR reads through MiXCR, listing each CDR3 protein once. This table has a few hundred thousand distinct CDR3 sequences, approximately 14% appearing once. The source is a woman between 18 and 29 years old with Graves' hyperthyroidism that later progressed to Graves' ophthalmopathy. The sequencing sample was made of blood.

Written as DNA, the CDR3 is TGCAGTGCTAAGGGACAGCACCCGTACAATGAGCAGTTCTTC. Translated: CSAKGQHPYNEQFF. The V and J genes are TRBV20-1 and TRBJ2-1; the match to TRBD1 covers 7 bases. The length of the CDR3 is 14 residues. CDR1 and CDR2 (germline): DFQATT, SNEGSKA (reference sequence). V dropped 4 bases and J dropped 4; count of bases not matched to a gene: 7.